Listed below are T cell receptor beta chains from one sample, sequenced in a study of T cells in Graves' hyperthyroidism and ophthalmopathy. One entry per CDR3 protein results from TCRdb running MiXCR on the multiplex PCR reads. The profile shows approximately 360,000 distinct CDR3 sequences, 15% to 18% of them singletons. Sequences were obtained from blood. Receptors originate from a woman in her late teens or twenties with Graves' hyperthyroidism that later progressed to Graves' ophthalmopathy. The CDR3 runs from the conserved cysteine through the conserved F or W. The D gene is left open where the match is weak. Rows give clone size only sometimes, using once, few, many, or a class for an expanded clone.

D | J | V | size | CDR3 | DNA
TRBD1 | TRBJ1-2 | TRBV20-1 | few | CSARPGQGNYGYTF | TGCAGTGCTAGGCCGGGACAGGGAAACTATGGCTACACCTTC
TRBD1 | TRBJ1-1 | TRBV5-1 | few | CASTTRDRGGTEAFF | TGCGCCAGCACCACCCGGGACAGGGGTGGCACTGAAGCTTTCTTT
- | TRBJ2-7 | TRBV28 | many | CASSFGIRDRTYEQYF | TGTGCCAGCAGTTTCGGTATCCGGGACCGCACCTACGAGCAGTACTTC
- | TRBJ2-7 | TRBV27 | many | CVVGRGSYEQYF | TGCGTCGTGGGAAGGGGCTCCTACGAGCAGTACTTC
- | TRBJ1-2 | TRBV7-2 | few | CASSSDEAESNYGYTF | TGTGCCAGCAGCTCAGACGAGGCAGAGAGCAACTATGGCTACACCTTC
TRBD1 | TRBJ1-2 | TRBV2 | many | CASSVEGTDGYTF | TGTGCCAGCAGTGTGGAGGGGACAGATGGCTACACCTTC
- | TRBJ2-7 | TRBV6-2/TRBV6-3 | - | CASNSQRVTYEQYF | TGTGCCAGCAATAGCCAGCGGGTTACCTACGAGCAGTACTTC
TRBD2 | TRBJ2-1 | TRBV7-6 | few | CASSLSGLVSEQFF | TGTGCCAGCAGCTTATCGGGACTAGTAAGTGAGCAGTTCTTC
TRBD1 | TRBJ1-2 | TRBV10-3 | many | CATTGPNYGYTF | TGTGCCACGACAGGGCCTAACTATGGCTACACCTTC
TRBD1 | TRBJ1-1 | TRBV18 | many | CASSLDRGATEAFF | TGTGCCAGCTCACTAGACAGGGGCGCGACTGAAGCTTTCTTT
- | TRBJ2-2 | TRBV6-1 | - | CASRLLSGTNTGELFF | TGTGCCAGCCGCCTCCTTAGCGGAACAAACACCGGGGAGCTGTTTTTT
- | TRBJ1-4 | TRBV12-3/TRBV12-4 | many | CASSWGRANEKLFF | TGTGCCAGCAGTTGGGGGAGGGCTAATGAAAAACTGTTTTTT
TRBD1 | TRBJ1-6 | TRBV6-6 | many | CASSYWGTDFLALHF | TGTGCCAGCAGTTACTGGGGGACAGACTTTTTGGCCCTCCACTTT
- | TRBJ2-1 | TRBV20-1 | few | CSALNYKLPYNEQFF | TGCAGTGCTCTAAACTACAAACTACCCTACAATGAGCAGTTCTTC
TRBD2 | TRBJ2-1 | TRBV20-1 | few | CSARGWGLTSGSSYNEQFF | TGCAGTGCTAGAGGATGGGGACTTACTAGCGGCAGCTCCTACAATGAGCAGTTCTTC
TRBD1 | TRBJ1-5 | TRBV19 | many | CASSPRQGNSNQPQHF | TGTGCCAGTAGTCCAAGACAGGGAAATAGCAATCAGCCCCAGCATTTT
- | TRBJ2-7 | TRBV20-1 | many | CSARVPQGREQYF | TGCAGTGCTAGAGTGCCGCAGGGGCGGGAGCAGTACTTC
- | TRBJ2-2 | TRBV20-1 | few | CSATNWQGDGELFF | TGCAGTGCTACTAATTGGCAGGGAGACGGGGAGCTGTTTTTT
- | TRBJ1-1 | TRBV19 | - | CASSIDRGYTEAFF | TGTGCCAGTAGTATAGACAGGGGTTACACTGAAGCTTTCTTT
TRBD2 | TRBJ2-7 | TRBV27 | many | CASSLSIGGGPYEQYF | TGTGCCAGCAGTTTATCGATTGGGGGAGGGCCCTACGAGCAGTACTTC
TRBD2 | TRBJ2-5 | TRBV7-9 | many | CASSLPATSGHQETQYF | TGTGCCAGCAGCCTACCCGCCACTAGCGGGCATCAAGAGACCCAGTACTTC
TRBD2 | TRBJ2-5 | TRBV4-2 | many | CASSQGEAGVWQTAQYF | TGTGCCAGCAGCCAAGGGGAAGCGGGAGTCTGGCAGACGGCCCAGTACTTC
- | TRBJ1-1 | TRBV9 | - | CASSAGGRTRGGTEAFF | TGTGCCAGCAGCGCCGGCGGGAGGACTCGAGGGGGCACTGAAGCTTTCTTT
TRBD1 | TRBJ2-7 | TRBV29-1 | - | CSVGQGILYEQYF | TGCAGCGTTGGACAGGGTATCCTCTACGAGCAGTACTTC
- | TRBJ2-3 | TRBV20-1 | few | CSAKTRPPAGTDTQYF | TGCAGTGCTAAAACCCGGCCCCCCGCTGGCACAGATACGCAGTATTTT
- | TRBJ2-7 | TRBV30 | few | CAWSVRQGNYEQYF | TGTGCCTGGAGTGTACGCCAGGGTAATTACGAGCAGTACTTC
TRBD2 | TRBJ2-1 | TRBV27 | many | CASSGKLAGGDEQFF | TGTGCCAGCAGTGGCAAACTAGCGGGAGGGGATGAGCAGTTCTTC
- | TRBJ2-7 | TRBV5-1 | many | CASSLVRGAGYEQYF | TGCGCCAGCAGCTTGGTTCGGGGTGCAGGGTACGAGCAGTACTTC
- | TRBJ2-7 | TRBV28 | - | CASSSWGEQYF | TGTGCCAGCAGTTCATGGGGGGAGCAGTACTTC
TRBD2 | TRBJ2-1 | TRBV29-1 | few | CSVLPGLAGNEQFF | TGCAGCGTCTTACCGGGACTAGCCGGCAATGAGCAGTTCTTC